The 28 T cell receptor beta chains presented below share a single source sample, sequenced in a study of cytomegalovirus exposure and HLA in healthy donors. It was with 60 Vbeta and 13 Jbeta primers that the PCR ran. The data were produced by immunoSEQ multiplex PCR, yet TCRdb's version contains in-frame clones alone and is incomplete. The sample holds about 100,000 clones, roughly 76% seen once. The sequenced material came from PBMCs. The origin of the receptors is a man aged 40-55 years in good health and CMV-seronegative.

CDR3 bases: TGCGCCAGCAGCTGGACTAGCGGGGGGCGGATCACCGGGGAGCTGTTTTTT. Translating gives CASSWTSGGRITGELFF. The chain carries TRBV5-1 and TRBJ2-2; TRBD2 matches 14 bases. The CDR3 spans 17 residues. Germline CDR1 reads SGHRS; CDR2 reads YFSETQ. The V segment lost 3 bases and the J segment 4 bases; nucleotides outside the gene matches: 5.

The rearrangement uses TRBV19 and TRBJ1-5; TRBD1 matches 7 bases. Germline trimming cut 4 bases from V and 8 bases from J; bases unmatched to any gene: 5. This CDR3 is 13 amino acids long. In germline, CDR1 is LNHDA, CDR2 SQIVND (reference sequence). CDR3 loop: CASSTDRDKPQHF. In DNA, the CDR3 is TGTGCCAGTAGTACCGACAGGGACAAGCCCCAGCATTTT. Full variable domain (missing parts from reference TRBV19 and TRBJ1-5): DGGITQSPKYLFRKEGQNVTLSCEQNLNHDAMYWYRQDPGQGLRLIYYSQIVNDFQKGDIAEGYSVSREKKESFPLTVTSAQKNPTAFYLCASSTDRDKPQHFGDGTRLSIL.

CDR3 amino acids: CASSRALGANTGELFF. The CDR3, as DNA: TGTGCCAGCAGCCGAGCCTTAGGGGCGAACACCGGGGAGCTGTTTTTT. The chain combines TRBV11-3 with TRBJ2-2; a weak D match, TRBD1 (5 bases). V was shortened by 5 bases and J by 0 bases, with 13 bases between the two germline ends. The length of the CDR3 is 16 residues. From germline, CDR1 is SGHNT and CDR2 YENEEA.

V and J are TRBV7-9 and TRBJ2-2; 11 nucleotides match TRBD2. Per germline, CDR1 SEHNR and CDR2 FQNEAQ (reference sequence). The V and J ends lost 5 bases and 1 base, in that order; junction bases with no gene match: 3. The CDR3 runs 16 residues. This chain's CDR3 is CASSRTSGWNTGELFF. CDR3 in DNA: TGTGCCAGCAGCCGGACTAGCGGGTGGAACACCGGGGAGCTGTTTTTT.

V gene TRBV6-1 combines with J gene TRBJ1-2; D is perhaps TRBD1 (6 bases). The CDR3 length is 14 residues. The germline V gene has CDR1 MNHNS and CDR2 SASEGT. Trimming took off 4 bases at V and 8 bases at J, with 17 bases between the two ends. The CDR3 loop reads CASSGVGTPPGYTF. The CDR3 nucleotides read TGTGCCAGCAGTGGCGTCGGGACACCGCCCGGCTACACCTTC.

The chain uses TRBV5-1 and TRBJ2-5; D possibly corresponds to TRBD2 (5 bases). From germline, CDR1 is SGHRS and CDR2 YFSETQ. Between the trimmed V and J ends, which lost 6 bases and 4 bases, there was a span of 13 bases. The length of the CDR3 is 13 residues. In DNA, the CDR3 is TGCGCCAGCATCCCTGGGAGCGGAGAGACCCAGTACTTC. It translates to CASIPGSGETQYF.

This clone is a singleton in its sample. V gene TRBV19 combines with J gene TRBJ2-1; TRBD2 agrees at 10 bases. This CDR3 comprises 15 residues. Unmatched junction bases numbered 6, after V lost 3 bases and J lost 7 bases. Per germline, CDR1 LNHDA and CDR2 SQIVND (reference sequence). For the CDR3, the DNA is TGTGCCAGTAGTATCCTCCGGACTAGCGGAAATGAGCAGTTCTTC. Protein: CASSILRTSGNEQFF.

The chain couples TRBV19 to TRBJ1-3, with D tentatively TRBD1 (6 bases). The V gene's germline CDR1 is LNHDA and CDR2 SQIVND (reference sequence). The V and J ends lost 6 bases and 0 bases respectively, with 9 bases between them. This CDR3 is 14 amino acids long. This CDR3 reads CASRIRGSGNTIYF. In DNA, the CDR3 is TGTGCCAGTAGGATCAGGGGCTCTGGAAACACCATATATTTT.

The chain combines TRBV5-4 with TRBJ1-4; the D is unclear. The germline V gene encodes CDR1 SGHNT and CDR2 YYREEE (reference sequence). The CDR3 has 13 amino acids. Trimming shortened V by 3 bases and J by 8 bases, and 11 bases separated the two germline ends. The CDR3 bases are TGTGCCAGCAGCTACGAGAGATACGAAAAACTGTTTTTT. It encodes CASSYERYEKLFF.

The rearrangement joins TRBV11-2 to TRBJ2-5; 10 positions agree with TRBD2. The ends lost 3 bases at V and 5 bases at J; junction bases unmatched: 15. Germline CDR1 and CDR2: SGHAT and FQNNGV. This CDR3 region has 18 residues. The CDR3 DNA is TGTGCCAGCAGCTTTGAAGACAGTAGCGGGGGGCTGACGGAGACCCAGTACTTC. Translated: CASSFEDSSGGLTETQYF.

This chain joins TRBV9 and TRBJ2-3, with D tentatively TRBD2 (6 bases). Trimming removed 0 bases at V and 2 bases at J, with 13 bases between. The length of the CDR3 is 16 residues. Germline CDR1 is SGDLS and CDR2 is YYNGEE. CDR3 residues: CASSVVGEVLTDTQYF. The CDR3, as DNA: TGTGCCAGCAGCGTAGTGGGGGAGGTTCTCACAGATACGCAGTATTTT.

This clone was detected once. The chain links TRBV5-1 to TRBJ2-5, with D perhaps TRBD1 (5 bases). The DNA end is more similar to TRBJ2-7, so the J call may be wrong. The CDR3 contains 15 residues. Per the germline V gene, CDR1 is SGHRS and CDR2 is YFSETQ. The CDR3 loop is CASSLPYPQGYEQYF. The CDR3 DNA is TGCGCCAGCAGCTTACCATATCCGCAGGGCTACGAGCAGTACTTC.

This chain links TRBV6-5 with TRBJ1-2, with TRBD1 as a possible D gene (6 bases). CDR3 length: 14 amino acids. Trimming cost V 6 bases and J 5 bases, with 16 bases left between them. Germline CDR1 MNHEY, CDR2 SVGAGI. CDR3 sequence reads: CASRQRQAQYGYTF. CDR3 nucleotide sequence: TGTGCCAGCAGGCAGAGACAGGCCCAATATGGCTACACCTTC.

This clone turned up a few times. The CDR3 ends on some other residue instead of the conserved phenylalanine or tryptophan, so this is likely a read error. The chain joins TRBV6-5 to TRBJ1-1, with D maybe TRBD1 (6 bases). The germline CDR1 and CDR2 sequences are MNHEY and SVGAGI. Between the trimmed V and J ends, which lost 6 bases and 0 bases, there was a span of 11 bases. The CDR3 contains 14 residues. The CDR3 bases are TGTGCCAGCAGATACGGGACAATGAACACTGAAGCTTTCCTT. Translating it yields CASRYGTMNTEAFL.

V is TRBV19 and J is TRBJ1-1; no reliable D call. Germline lookup yields CDR1 LNHDA and CDR2 SQIVND (reference sequence). Trimming took 6 bases from V and 2 from J, leaving 16 bases between them. There are 15 residues in the CDR3. CDR3 bases: TGTGCCAGTAGGGACCAGGACGGGAGAAACACTGAAGCTTTCTTT. This translates into CASRDQDGRNTEAFF.

V usage is TRBV21-1 and J usage is TRBJ2-7; the table's D call TRBD1 went unverified against the DNA. TRBV21-1 is a recognized pseudogene. The length of the CDR3 is 14 residues. The CDR3 DNA is TGTGCCAGCAGCGCCCCGGGACAGGGGGACGAGCAGTACTTC. This sequence encodes CASSAPGQGDEQYF.

The chain recombines TRBV28 with TRBJ1-1; D possibly corresponds to TRBD1 (6 bases). The CDR3 totals 18 residues. The germline gives CDR1 MDHEN, CDR2 SYDVKM. Between the trimmed V and J ends, which lost 0 bases and 4 bases, there was a span of 21 bases. The CDR3 DNA reads as TGTGCCAGCAGTTTATGGGTCAGCCAGGGGCGGAGTGGCACTGAAGCTTTCTTT. Its protein product is CASSLWVSQGRSGTEAFF.

The table lists this clone with a count of one. The genes are TRBV18 and TRBJ2-1, with a tentative D call TRBD1 (5 bases). CDR3 length: 15 residues. CDR1 is KGHSH and CDR2 is LQKENI in the germline V gene. The V gene lost 1 base and the J gene lost 7 bases, with 14 bases spanning the gap. The CDR3 sequence: CASSPLLQGTNEQFF. CDR3 coding DNA: TGTGCCAGCTCACCACTATTGCAGGGCACTAATGAGCAGTTCTTC. The variable domain in full, completed from reference TRBV18 and TRBJ2-1, reads NAGVMQNPRHLVRRRGQEARLRCSPMKGHSHVYWYRQLPEEGLKFMVYLQKENIIDESGMPKERFSAEFPKEGPSILRIQQVVRGDSAAYFCASSPLLQGTNEQFFGPGTRLTVL.

The chain uses TRBV11-2 and TRBJ2-1, with TRBD2 matching over 8 bases. V trimming: 5 bases; J trimming: 0 bases; junction bases outside the gene matches: 3. This CDR3 contains 15 residues. Germline loops: CDR1 SGHAT, CDR2 FQNNGV. CDR3 region: CASSQAGVSYNEQFF. The CDR3 DNA follows: TGTGCCAGCAGCCAAGCGGGGGTCTCCTACAATGAGCAGTTCTTC.

The chain recombines TRBV6-5 with TRBJ1-2; TRBD1 aligns across 8 bases. J gave up 7 bases and V 5 bases, and 6 bases lay outside the gene matches. The CDR3 has 13 residues. The germline V gene has CDR1 MNHEY and CDR2 SVGAGI. CDR3 protein: CASSDRGFVGYTF. The CDR3 nucleotides are TGTGCCAGCAGTGACAGGGGATTTGTTGGCTACACCTTC.

The chain employs TRBV2 and TRBJ1-1; D is ambiguous. There are 11 residues in the CDR3. V was shortened by 6 bases and J by 10 bases, with 12 bases between the two germline ends. Germline V CDR1 and CDR2: SNHLY, FYNNEI. CDR3 sequence: CASRVEGSAFF. The CDR3 DNA reads as TGTGCCAGCAGGGTGGAGGGTTCAGCTTTCTTT.

The chain carries TRBV19 and TRBJ1-5; TRBD1 matches 9 bases. V shed 5 bases, J shed 6 bases, and the junction held 11 bases outside the gene matches. CDR3 length: 16 amino acids. CDR1 is LNHDA, CDR2 SQIVND, per germline (reference sequence). Here the CDR3 DNA reads TGTGCCAGTAGTGAGCAGGGACAGGGAATAGGTCAGCCCCAGCATTTT. Its protein is CASSEQGQGIGQPQHF.

This rearrangement joins TRBV7-8 to TRBJ2-2; 9 nucleotides align to TRBD2. CDR1 SGHVS and CDR2 FQNEAQ come from the germline V gene. The V gene end was trimmed by 3 bases and the J gene end by 4 bases; junction bases not matched to a gene: 6. The CDR3 consists of 16 residues. Here the CDR3 reads CASSLQRGGVTGELFF. The CDR3 nucleotides are TGTGCCAGCAGCTTGCAGCGCGGGGGGGTCACCGGGGAGCTGTTTTTT.

This clone was seen a few times. V usage is TRBV7-9 and J usage is TRBJ2-1; 15 bases map to TRBD2. This CDR3 comprises 18 residues. V lost 4 bases, J lost 9 bases, and 13 bases stayed unmatched. Germline V CDR1 and CDR2: SEHNR, FQNEAQ (reference sequence). The CDR3 here is CASSSSRGTSGGIVEQFF. As DNA, the CDR3 is TGTGCCAGCAGCTCGTCCCGCGGGACTAGCGGGGGGATAGTTGAGCAGTTCTTC. Using reference TRBV7-9 and TRBJ2-1 for the parts outside the CDR3, the full variable domain is DTGVSQNPRHKITKRGQNVTFRCDPISEHNRLYWYRQTLGQGPEFLTYFQNEAQLEKSRLLSDRFSAERPKGSFSTLEIQRTEQGDSAMYLCASSSSRGTSGGIVEQFFGPGTRLTVL.

This clone was seen only a few times. The CDR3 reads CASSYGGVNQPQHF. The CDR3 bases are TGTGCCAGCAGTTACGGGGGGGTCAATCAGCCCCAGCATTTT. The chain joins TRBV6-5 to TRBJ1-5, with D maybe TRBD1 (5 bases). Per the germline V gene, CDR1 is MNHEY and CDR2 is SVGAGI. The CDR3 is made up of 14 amino acids. Deletions cut 2 bases from V and 3 bases from J, with 8 bases between.

The chain links TRBV4-1 to TRBJ1-5; the match to TRBD1 covers 8 bases. The V gene's germline CDR1 is MGHRA and CDR2 YSYEKL. CDR3 size: 15 residues. The J segment lost 5 bases and the V segment lost 0 bases, leaving 3 bases of the junction unmatched. The CDR3 protein is CASSQDPTGDQPQHF. The CDR3 DNA is TGCGCCAGCAGCCAAGATCCGACAGGGGATCAGCCCCAGCATTTT.

The chain recombines TRBV10-1 with TRBJ1-1, with 11 nucleotides matching TRBD1. The CDR3 totals 15 residues. Looked up from germline, CDR1 is WNHNN and CDR2 is SYGVQD (reference sequence). With 4 bases clipped from V and 3 bases from J, the junction kept 4 bases outside the gene matches. In nucleotides, the CDR3 is TGCGCCAGCAGTGCCGGACAGGGGGCGGACACTGAAGCTTTCTTT. As protein: CASSAGQGADTEAFF.

The chain has TRBV10-3 and TRBJ1-5; no firm D call. The length of the CDR3 is 15 residues. V shed 4 bases and J shed 0 bases, with 10 bases lying between them. Germline V gene lookup returns CDR1 ENHRY and CDR2 SYGVKD. DNA of the CDR3: TGTGCCATCAGTGGGAAACAGAATAGCAATCAGCCCCAGCATTTT. Its protein is CAISGKQNSNQPQHF.